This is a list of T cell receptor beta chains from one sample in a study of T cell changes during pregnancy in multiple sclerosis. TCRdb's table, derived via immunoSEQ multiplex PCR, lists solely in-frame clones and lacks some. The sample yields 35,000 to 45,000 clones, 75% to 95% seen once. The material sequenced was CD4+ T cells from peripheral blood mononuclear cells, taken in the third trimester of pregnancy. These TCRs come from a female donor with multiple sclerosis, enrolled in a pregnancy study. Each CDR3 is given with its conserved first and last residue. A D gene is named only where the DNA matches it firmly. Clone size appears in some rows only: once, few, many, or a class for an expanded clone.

CDR3nt: TGTGCCAGCAGTTTACACCCGGGTCGAGAGCAGTTCTTC
CDR3aa: CASSLHPGREQFF
v_gene: TRBV28
d_gene: .
j_gene: TRBJ2-1
abundance: .

CDR3nt: TGTGCCATCAGTGAGAGGCTGGGGAGAAATAAGGAGGGCATCTCTGGGGCCAACGTCCTGACTTTC
CDR3aa: CAISERLGRNKEGISGANVLTF
v_gene: TRBV10-3
d_gene: .
j_gene: TRBJ2-6
abundance: .

CDR3nt: TGCGCCAGCAGTAGGGCGGGAGGCACAGATACGCAGTATTTT
CDR3aa: CASSRAGGTDTQYF
v_gene: TRBV10-1
d_gene: TRBD2
j_gene: TRBJ2-3
abundance: .

CDR3nt: TGTGCCTGGAGCGGGGGGGGGAAGGCAGATACGCAGTATTTT
CDR3aa: CAWSGGGKADTQYF
v_gene: TRBV30
d_gene: TRBD2
j_gene: TRBJ2-3
abundance: .

CDR3nt: TGTGCCAGTAGTCCCGGGACAGACAAAAGAAAACTGTTTTTT
CDR3aa: CASSPGTDKRKLFF
v_gene: TRBV19
d_gene: TRBD1
j_gene: TRBJ1-4
abundance: .

CDR3nt: TGCGCCAGCAGCGCAGGGGGAAAGGGCACAGATACGCAGTATTTT
CDR3aa: CASSAGGKGTDTQYF
v_gene: TRBV5-1
d_gene: TRBD1
j_gene: TRBJ2-3
abundance: .

CDR3nt: TGTGCCAGCACCCAACTGAACTGGAGGAACACCGGGGAGCTGTTTTTT
CDR3aa: CASTQLNWRNTGELFF
v_gene: TRBV7-2
d_gene: .
j_gene: TRBJ2-2
abundance: .

CDR3nt: TGTGCCAGCAGTTTATTGAGGGGGCGCGTTGAGCAGTACTTC
CDR3aa: CASSLLRGRVEQYF
v_gene: TRBV28
d_gene: TRBD1
j_gene: TRBJ2-7
abundance: .

CDR3nt: TGCAGCGCCCTTAGAGGGGGGGGAGGCACTGAAGCTTTCTTT
CDR3aa: CSALRGGGGTEAFF
v_gene: TRBV29-1
d_gene: .
j_gene: TRBJ1-1
abundance: .

CDR3nt: TGCGCCAGCAGCCCGGGACACGAGTATAGCAATCAGCCCCAGCATTTT
CDR3aa: CASSPGHEYSNQPQHF
v_gene: TRBV5-1
d_gene: .
j_gene: TRBJ1-5
abundance: .

CDR3nt: TGTGCCAGCAGCCAACCCAGACAAGTAACCCAGCCCCAGCATTTT
CDR3aa: CASSQPRQVTQPQHF
v_gene: TRBV16
d_gene: .
j_gene: TRBJ1-5
abundance: .

CDR3nt: TGTGCCTGCAGAGGGGGAGCGGGATGGAGCTCCTACAATGAGCAGTTCTTC
CDR3aa: CACRGGAGWSSYNEQFF
v_gene: TRBV30
d_gene: .
j_gene: TRBJ2-1
abundance: .

CDR3nt: TGTGCCAGCAGCTTTATTCGACAGGGCTCCGGTGAAGCTTTCTTT
CDR3aa: CASSFIRQGSGEAFF
v_gene: TRBV5-5
d_gene: TRBD1
j_gene: TRBJ1-1
abundance: .

CDR3nt: TGTGCCAGCAGCTTAGGAACAGCCTATGGCTACACCTTC
CDR3aa: CASSLGTAYGYTF
v_gene: TRBV11-2
d_gene: .
j_gene: TRBJ1-2
abundance: .

CDR3nt: TGTGCCAGCAGCGGATGGGACAGCCCAACTAATGAAAAACTGTTTTTT
CDR3aa: CASSGWDSPTNEKLFF
v_gene: TRBV7-9
d_gene: TRBD1
j_gene: TRBJ1-4
abundance: .

CDR3nt: TGTGCCAGCAGTCTAATGGGACAGAACTATGGCTACACCTTC
CDR3aa: CASSLMGQNYGYTF
v_gene: TRBV2
d_gene: TRBD1
j_gene: TRBJ1-2
abundance: .

CDR3nt: TGTGCCATCAGCGGCCCCCGGGTTTCCTACAATGAGCAGTTCTTC
CDR3aa: CAISGPRVSYNEQFF
v_gene: TRBV10-3
d_gene: .
j_gene: TRBJ2-1
abundance: .

CDR3nt: TGTGCCAGCAGCGGACACCCCGGGGGGAGACGCTACCAAGGGGACACTGAAGCTTTCTTT
CDR3aa: CASSGHPGGRRYQGDTEAFF
v_gene: TRBV9
d_gene: .
j_gene: TRBJ1-1
abundance: .

CDR3nt: TGTGCCAGCAGCTCCCCGGGACAAAGGAATGGCTACACCTTC
CDR3aa: CASSSPGQRNGYTF
v_gene: TRBV11-2
d_gene: .
j_gene: TRBJ1-2
abundance: once

CDR3nt: TGTGCCAGCAGCTTAGGAGCCCCCTACGAGCAGTACTTC
CDR3aa: CASSLGAPYEQYF
v_gene: TRBV11-2
d_gene: .
j_gene: TRBJ2-7
abundance: few

CDR3nt: TGTGCCAGCAGCTTCGGGACAGGATTCTACGAGCAGTACTTC
CDR3aa: CASSFGTGFYEQYF
v_gene: TRBV7-2
d_gene: TRBD1
j_gene: TRBJ2-7
abundance: .

CDR3nt: TGCGCCAGCAGATTATCAGCGGGAGGGCGCTCCTACAATGAGCAGTTCTTC
CDR3aa: CASRLSAGGRSYNEQFF
v_gene: TRBV4-1
d_gene: TRBD2
j_gene: TRBJ2-1
abundance: .

CDR3nt: TGCGCCAGCAGCTTGACGGGACTAGCGGGAGTCGGGGAGACCCAGTACTTC
CDR3aa: CASSLTGLAGVGETQYF
v_gene: TRBV5-1
d_gene: TRBD2
j_gene: TRBJ2-5
abundance: .

CDR3nt: TGCGCCAGCAGCCAGACTCCCCTGACTAGTACCAATGAGCAGTTCTTC
CDR3aa: CASSQTPLTSTNEQFF
v_gene: TRBV4-1
d_gene: .
j_gene: TRBJ2-1
abundance: .

CDR3nt: TGTGCCAGACGTGGACTAGCGGACAATGAGCAGTTCTTC
CDR3aa: CARRGLADNEQFF
v_gene: TRBV6-8
d_gene: TRBD2
j_gene: TRBJ2-1
abundance: .

CDR3nt: TGTGCCAGCAGTTACAACAGGGGACAGGCCGAGCAGTACTTC
CDR3aa: CASSYNRGQAEQYF
v_gene: TRBV6-5
d_gene: TRBD1
j_gene: TRBJ2-7
abundance: once

CDR3nt: TGCGCCAGCAGCGCAGACCGACAGGGCTACGAGCAGTACTTC
CDR3aa: CASSADRQGYEQYF
v_gene: TRBV5-1
d_gene: TRBD1
j_gene: TRBJ2-7
abundance: .

CDR3nt: TGTGCCAGCAGCCAATGGCGTATAGGGAGGAATTTAGCAAGTGAAAAACTGTTTTTT
CDR3aa: CASSQWRIGRNLASEKLFF
v_gene: TRBV14
d_gene: .
j_gene: TRBJ1-4
abundance: .

CDR3nt: TGTGCCAGTAGTGTAGGACTGCCGATGACTTACGAGCAGTACTTC
CDR3aa: CASSVGLPMTYEQYF
v_gene: TRBV19
d_gene: .
j_gene: TRBJ2-7
abundance: .

CDR3nt: TGCGCCAGCAGTCAGGGGCAGGGCAATGAGCAGTTCTTC
CDR3aa: CASSQGQGNEQFF
v_gene: TRBV23-1
d_gene: .
j_gene: TRBJ2-1
abundance: once

CDR3nt: TGCGCCAGCAGCTTGTCGGGAGGCGGCCCCTGGGACCAAGAGACCCAGTACTTC
CDR3aa: CASSLSGGGPWDQETQYF
v_gene: TRBV5-1
d_gene: TRBD2
j_gene: TRBJ2-5
abundance: .

CDR3nt: TGTGCCTGGAGTCCACTGGGGACACTTCATCAGCCCCAGCATTTT
CDR3aa: CAWSPLGTLHQPQHF
v_gene: TRBV30
d_gene: .
j_gene: TRBJ1-5
abundance: .

CDR3nt: TGTGCCAGCAGTGATCCGAGATCGAACTATGGCTACACCTTC
CDR3aa: CASSDPRSNYGYTF
v_gene: TRBV25-1
d_gene: .
j_gene: TRBJ1-2
abundance: .

CDR3nt: TGTGCCACCCGCCCGCGGGTTTCCACAGATACGCAGTATTTT
CDR3aa: CATRPRVSTDTQYF
v_gene: TRBV27
d_gene: .
j_gene: TRBJ2-3
abundance: few

CDR3nt: TGTGCCAGCAGCGTAAGGGACAGGCGAGGGGTCTATGAGCAGTTCTTC
CDR3aa: CASSVRDRRGVYEQFF
v_gene: TRBV7-9
d_gene: TRBD1
j_gene: TRBJ2-1
abundance: .

CDR3nt: TGCGCCAGCAGCTTGGACAGACAGGGGCAGGGGAGCAATGAGCAGTTCTTC
CDR3aa: CASSLDRQGQGSNEQFF
v_gene: TRBV5-1
d_gene: TRBD1
j_gene: TRBJ2-1
abundance: .

CDR3nt: TGTGCCAGCAGCGATTGGGGGGGACAGGACCACGAGCAGTACTTC
CDR3aa: CASSDWGGQDHEQYF
v_gene: TRBV7-8
d_gene: .
j_gene: TRBJ2-7
abundance: once

CDR3nt: TGTGCCAGCACATTACGGGGAGCGTCTGGAAACACCATATATTTT
CDR3aa: CASTLRGASGNTIYF
v_gene: TRBV2
d_gene: .
j_gene: TRBJ1-3
abundance: .

CDR3nt: TGTGCCAGCTCGGCAGGGACAGTGAACACTGAAGCTTTCTTT
CDR3aa: CASSAGTVNTEAFF
v_gene: TRBV18
d_gene: TRBD1
j_gene: TRBJ1-1
abundance: medium-sized

CDR3nt: TGTGCCAGTAGTATTCAGCGGCGAGGAACAGATACGCAGTATTTT
CDR3aa: CASSIQRRGTDTQYF
v_gene: TRBV19
d_gene: .
j_gene: TRBJ2-3
abundance: .

CDR3nt: TGTGCCAGCAGCGTAGGGTTGAGGCGGGAGGGGGGCAATGAGCAGTTCTTC
CDR3aa: CASSVGLRREGGNEQFF
v_gene: TRBV9
d_gene: TRBD2
j_gene: TRBJ2-1
abundance: .

CDR3nt: TGTGCCAGTAGTGCTTCCGGGACAGGGCACGGGGAGCTGTTTTTT
CDR3aa: CASSASGTGHGELFF
v_gene: TRBV19
d_gene: TRBD1
j_gene: TRBJ2-2
abundance: .

CDR3nt: TGTGCCTGGTCCTGGGGACAGATATCCTACGAGCAGTACTTC
CDR3aa: CAWSWGQISYEQYF
v_gene: TRBV30
d_gene: TRBD1
j_gene: TRBJ2-7
abundance: once

CDR3nt: TGTGCCAGCAGGAACGGCCTAATCCGCGGTACGCAGTATTTT
CDR3aa: CASRNGLIRGTQYF
v_gene: TRBV2
d_gene: .
j_gene: TRBJ2-3
abundance: .

CDR3nt: TGTGCCAGCAGCTTATGGGGCAACACTGAAGCTTTCTTT
CDR3aa: CASSLWGNTEAFF
v_gene: TRBV11-3
d_gene: .
j_gene: TRBJ1-1
abundance: .

CDR3nt: TGTGCCAGTAGACCGGACAGGGCGGCTGGAAACACCACATATTTT
CDR3aa: CASRPDRAAGNTTYF
v_gene: TRBV19
d_gene: TRBD1
j_gene: TRBJ1-3
abundance: .

CDR3nt: TGCGCCAGCAGCCCAACTGGGACAGGGGTGGGCTCACCCCTCCACTTT
CDR3aa: CASSPTGTGVGSPLHF
v_gene: TRBV5-1
d_gene: TRBD1
j_gene: TRBJ1-6
abundance: .